A single sample gave rise to the 29 T cell receptor beta chains below, sequenced in a study of blood T cell repertoires in COVID-19. TCRdb keeps only in-frame clones here, not all; method: immunoSEQ multiplex PCR. Found here are about 270,000 clones, 70% to 90% of them singletons; the top ten hold 9.1%. Input material: PBMCs or T cells enriched from blood (not recorded which). Every receptor here comes from a woman aged 45-60 years with acute COVID-19.

This rearrangement joins TRBV9 to TRBJ1-2, with D unclear. V dropped 3 bases and J dropped 5 bases, with 20 bases sitting between them. CDR1 SGDLS and CDR2 YYNGEE come from the germline V gene. There are 16 residues in the CDR3. The CDR3 loop is CASSARVHENEYGYTF. The DNA of the CDR3 is TGTGCCAGCAGCGCGAGGGTACACGAGAACGAGTATGGCTACACCTTC.

The count of this clone is one. This sequence joins TRBV29-1 and TRBJ1-1; the match to TRBD1 covers 8 bases. The CDR3 extends over 13 amino acids. Germline V gene data show CDR1 as SQVTM and CDR2 as ANQGSEA. Trimming took 4 bases from V and 5 from J; bases not matched to a gene: 6. The CDR3 DNA sequence: TGCAGCGTTGGAGGACAGGGAAAGACTGAAGCTTTCTTT. This translates into CSVGGQGKTEAFF.

The chain is built from TRBV6-5 and TRBJ2-2, with 9 bases fitting TRBD1. Germline V gives CDR1 MNHEY, CDR2 SVGAGI. The CDR3 has 14 amino acids. Trimming cost V 5 bases and J 7 bases; bases outside gene matches: 5. The CDR3 reads CASSNTGGYGELFF. The CDR3 coding sequence is TGTGCCAGCAGTAACACAGGGGGCTACGGGGAGCTGTTTTTT.

V and J are TRBV19 and TRBJ1-2; D might be TRBD1 (6 bases). CDR3 length: 15 residues. V was shortened by 3 bases and J by 4 bases, with 15 bases between the two germline ends. Germline V gives CDR1 LNHDA, CDR2 SQIVND (reference sequence). CDR3 sequence (DNA): TGTGCCAGTAGTATGACAGGACAGAGTAGCTATGGCTACACCTTC. Protein sequence: CASSMTGQSSYGYTF.

As for this clone: Its ends do not fully match the called genes, so a read error is possible. This sequence joins TRBV25-1 and TRBJ1-3; TRBD1 aligns across 7 bases. CDR3 length: 11 amino acids. Germline loops: CDR1 MGHDK, CDR2 SYGVNS. The CDR3 protein is CASSEGTASEF. Written as DNA, the CDR3 is TGTGCCAGCAGCGAGGGGACAGCCTCGGAGTTT. The entire variable domain, with the rest obtained from reference TRBV25-1 and TRBJ1-3, is as follows: EADIYQTPRYLVIGTGKKITLECSQTMGHDKMYWYQQDPGMELHLIHYSYGVNSTEKGDLSSESTVSRIRTEHFPLTLESARPSHTSQYLCASSEGTASEFGEGSWLTVV.

V and J are TRBV10-1 and TRBJ2-3, with D perhaps TRBD1 (6 bases). CDR1 WNHNN and CDR2 SYGVQD come from the germline V gene (reference sequence). Trimming took 8 bases from V and 4 from J, leaving 19 bases between them. The CDR3 is made up of 15 amino acids. CDR3 residues: CASLLQGSVPDTQYF. CDR3 DNA sequence: TGCGCCAGCCTACTACAGGGCTCGGTGCCAGATACGCAGTATTTT.

The chain has TRBV11-3 and TRBJ2-3; 14 nucleotides agree with TRBD2. CDR1 SGHNT and CDR2 YENEEA come from the germline V gene. V gave up 5 bases and J gave up 0 bases; unmatched junction bases: 10. The length of the CDR3 is 19 residues. The CDR3 DNA sequence: TGTGCCAGCAGCGTTGGCGGACTAGCGGGGGGCCTTAGCACAGATACGCAGTATTTT. Translation gives CASSVGGLAGGLSTDTQYF.

The rearrangement uses TRBV30 and TRBJ1-3; 8 bases align to TRBD1. The CDR3 sequence is 16 residues long. Trimming cost V 2 bases and J 0 bases; bases outside gene matches: 6. Germline CDR1 reads GTSNPN; CDR2 reads SVGIG (reference sequence). For the CDR3, the DNA is TGTGCCTGGAGTCTGCTGGGACAGGCCTCTGGAAACACCATATATTTT. Protein product: CAWSLLGQASGNTIYF.

CDR3 coding DNA: TGTGCCAGCAGCTCTCCCGACAGGGGCAATCAGCCCCAGCATTTT. It is translated as CASSSPDRGNQPQHF. The chain carries TRBV7-2 and TRBJ1-5, with 7 bases lining up with TRBD1. Per germline, CDR1 SGHTA and CDR2 FQGNSA. The ends lost 4 bases at V and 2 bases at J; junction bases unmatched: 5. CDR3 length: 15 residues.

V usage is TRBV4-3 and J usage is TRBJ1-6, with D possibly being TRBD1 (5 bases). Looked up from germline, CDR1 is LGHNA and CDR2 is YSLEER. This CDR3 is built from 15 residues. Trimming cost V 1 base and J 8 bases, with 12 bases left between them. The CDR3 DNA follows: TGCGCCAGCAGCCAAGCGATGAAGGGGCATTCACCCCTCCACTTT. This gives the protein CASSQAMKGHSPLHF.

This chain links TRBV10-3 with TRBJ2-7, with 8 bases aligning to TRBD1. Trimming at V came to 4 bases and at J to 3 bases, leaving 2 bases not matched to a gene. Germline values: CDR1 ENHRY, CDR2 SYGVKD. The CDR3 is 13 amino acids. This chain's CDR3 is CAISGTGNYEQYF. The CDR3 DNA follows: TGTGCCATCAGTGGGACAGGGAACTACGAGCAGTACTTC.

The chain has TRBV27 and TRBJ1-1; no firm D call. There are 14 residues in the CDR3. CDR1 is MNHEY, CDR2 SMNVEV, per germline (reference sequence). Trimming left V 6 bases short and J 3 bases short, with 14 bases between. The CDR3 coding sequence is TGTGCCAGCAGCCTTGCCGGGGATCACACTGAAGCTTTCTTT. Translated: CASSLAGDHTEAFF.

The chain links TRBV6-2 or TRBV6-3 to TRBJ1-1; no clear D. CDR1 and CDR2 from the germline V gene are MNHEY and SVGEGT. Trimming stripped 3 bases from V and 1 base from J, with 18 bases between. CDR3 length: 17 residues. The CDR3 nucleotides read TGTGCCAGCAGTTATCTAGTCGTCCGCTTAAGGAACACTGAAGCTTTCTTT. Protein: CASSYLVVRLRNTEAFF.

The chain is built from TRBV9 and TRBJ1-1; 9 nucleotides align to TRBD1. Unmatched junction bases numbered 3, after V lost 3 bases and J lost 0 bases. CDR1 and CDR2 from the germline V gene are SGDLS and YYNGEE. The CDR3 loop spans 15 amino acids. The CDR3 region is CASSAGTGLNTEAFF. CDR3 sequence (DNA): TGTGCCAGCAGCGCGGGGACAGGGCTGAACACTGAAGCTTTCTTT.

The chain has TRBV2 and TRBJ1-5, with 7 bases that match TRBD1. From germline, CDR1 is SNHLY and CDR2 FYNNEI. CDR3 length equals 16 residues. J lost 5 bases, V lost 0 bases, and 7 bases had no gene match. In DNA form, the CDR3 reads TGTGCCAGCAGTGAAGCGTTGGCAGGGGGTGATCAGCCCCAGCATTTT. It is translated as CASSEALAGGDQPQHF.

V and J are TRBV3-1 (or the pseudogene TRBV3-2) and TRBJ1-6; possibly TRBD1 for D (6 bases). Germline lookup yields CDR1 LGHDT and CDR2 YNNKEL (reference sequence). CDR3 length: 14 residues. Trimming removed 2 bases at V and 10 bases at J, with 12 bases between. This chain's CDR3 is CASSQYGGQSPLHF. DNA for the CDR3: TGTGCCAGCAGCCAATATGGGGGCCAATCACCCCTCCACTTT.

This sequence joins TRBV5-4 and TRBJ2-1; D is unclear. This CDR3 is built from 15 residues. Trimming removed 4 bases at V and 6 bases at J, with 17 bases between. CDR1 is SGHNT, CDR2 YYREEE, per germline (reference sequence). CDR3 sequence reads: CASSGTSQASNEQFF. The CDR3 DNA reads TGTGCCAGCAGCGGAACCAGCCAGGCGTCCAATGAGCAGTTCTTC.

J is TRBJ2-1 and V is TRBV5-1; 12 bases fit TRBD1. V lost 4 bases and J lost 7; bases outside the gene matches: 9. CDR3 size: 16 residues. Germline V gene lookup returns CDR1 SGHRS and CDR2 YFSETQ. DNA of the CDR3: TGCGCCAGCAGCCCAACTCCGGGACAGGGGGCGAATGAGCAGTTCTTC. This sequence encodes CASSPTPGQGANEQFF.

V and J are TRBV6-5 and TRBJ1-6; D not certain. The CDR3 runs to 16 residues. With 0 bases removed from V and 9 bases from J, the gap between germline ends came to 15 bases. The V gene's germline CDR1 is MNHEY and CDR2 SVGAGI. The CDR3 DNA reads as TGTGCCAGCAGTTACTCGATGTCAGGTTTTGGTTCACCCCTCCACTTT. It yields the protein CASSYSMSGFGSPLHF.

The rearrangement joins TRBV30 to TRBJ2-7; TRBD1 matches at 7 bases. V was pared by 5 bases and J by 3 bases, with 4 bases of the junction left unmatched. The CDR3 covers 12 residues. Looked up from germline, CDR1 is GTSNPN and CDR2 is SVGIG (reference sequence). Here the CDR3 DNA reads TGTGCCTGGGGGGGACAGAGCTACGAGCAGTACTTC. It yields the protein CAWGGQSYEQYF.

This clone appeared once. The chain recombines TRBV28 with TRBJ1-3, with TRBD1 identical over 7 bases. Per the germline V gene, CDR1 is MDHEN and CDR2 is SYDVKM. Trimming took 9 bases from V and 8 from J; bases not matched to a gene: 13. The CDR3 has 14 amino acids. The CDR3 DNA follows: TGTGCCAGTTATTACGGGACAGATGTTCACACCATATATTTT. It translates to CASYYGTDVHTIYF.

The rearrangement joins TRBV6-5 to TRBJ2-7; 7 nucleotides match TRBD2. Germline trimming cut 5 bases from V and 4 bases from J; bases unmatched to any gene: 5. Germline lookup yields CDR1 MNHEY and CDR2 SVGAGI. The CDR3 is made up of 13 amino acids. CDR3 in amino acids: CASSREEGYEQYF. In DNA form, the CDR3 reads TGTGCCAGCAGTCGGGAGGAAGGTTACGAGCAGTACTTC.

This clone was found once. The chain links TRBV4-3 to TRBJ2-1, with D tentatively TRBD2 (6 bases). CDR1 is LGHNA and CDR2 is YSLEER in the germline V gene. The CDR3 has 16 amino acids. Between the trimmed V and J ends, which lost 3 bases and 0 bases, there was a span of 12 bases. This CDR3 is CASSQEGLGSYNEQFF. DNA for the CDR3: TGCGCCAGCAGCCAGGAGGGCCTAGGCTCCTACAATGAGCAGTTCTTC.

This chain joins TRBV7-9 and TRBJ1-1; D unresolved. The V gene's germline CDR1 is SEHNR and CDR2 FQNEAQ (reference sequence). The CDR3 extends over 13 amino acids. Trimming removed 5 bases at V and 2 bases at J, with 9 bases between. For the CDR3, the DNA is TGTGCCAGCAGCCCATACTCAAACACTGAAGCTTTCTTT. Amino acids: CASSPYSNTEAFF.

The J gene is TRBJ2-1, the V gene TRBV5-6; 11 positions agree with TRBD1. The V gene end was trimmed by 3 bases and the J gene end by 1 base; junction bases not matched to a gene: 3. The germline V gene encodes CDR1 SGHDT and CDR2 YYEEEE. The CDR3 has 16 residues. The CDR3 DNA sequence: TGTGCCAGCAGCTCCTGGGACAGGGGGTCCTACAATGAGCAGTTCTTC. Its protein is CASSSWDRGSYNEQFF.

The chain has TRBV29-1 and TRBJ1-5; no firm D call. The germline V and J ends were trimmed by 6 bases and 3 bases, with 12 bases remaining between them. Germline CDR1 is SQVTM and CDR2 is ANQGSEA. The CDR3 spans 13 residues. CDR3 nucleotides: TGCAGCGTGAAGGGCGGGGACAATCAGCCCCAGCATTTT. Translation: CSVKGGDNQPQHF.

In its sample, this clone was seen a few times. CDR3 DNA sequence: TGTGCCACCCGACAGGGCGAGACCCAGTACTTC. Its protein product is CATRQGETQYF. This chain links TRBV27 with TRBJ2-5, with TRBD1 matching over 7 bases. CDR1 is MNHEY and CDR2 is SMNVEV in the germline V gene (reference sequence). The CDR3 has 11 amino acids. V trimming: 10 bases; J trimming: 5 bases; junction bases outside the gene matches: 4.

V gene TRBV18 combines with J gene TRBJ1-6; D may be TRBD1 (6 bases). The CDR3 loop spans 15 amino acids. The germline gives CDR1 KGHSH, CDR2 LQKENI. Trimming removed 6 bases from V and 10 bases from J, with 19 bases in between. The CDR3 is CASSPETGLQSPLHF. In DNA, the CDR3 is TGTGCCAGCTCTCCGGAAACAGGGTTACAATCACCCCTCCACTTT.

Only one count was recorded for this clone. The V gene is TRBV19, the J gene TRBJ1-4, with TRBD1 matching over 8 bases. Germline V gene sequence: CDR1 LNHDA, CDR2 SQIVND (reference sequence). CDR3 length: 17 amino acids. J was trimmed by 3 bases and V by 5 bases; bases with no gene match: 11. CDR3 protein: CASSPNRGVRPNEKLFF. CDR3 DNA: TGTGCCAGTAGTCCCAACAGGGGGGTTAGGCCTAATGAAAAACTGTTTTTT. Looking up the rest from reference TRBV19 and TRBJ1-4 gives the full variable domain: DGGITQSPKYLFRKEGQNVTLSCEQNLNHDAMYWYRQDPGQGLRLIYYSQIVNDFQKGDIAEGYSVSREKKESFPLTVTSAQKNPTAFYLCASSPNRGVRPNEKLFFGSGTQLSVL.